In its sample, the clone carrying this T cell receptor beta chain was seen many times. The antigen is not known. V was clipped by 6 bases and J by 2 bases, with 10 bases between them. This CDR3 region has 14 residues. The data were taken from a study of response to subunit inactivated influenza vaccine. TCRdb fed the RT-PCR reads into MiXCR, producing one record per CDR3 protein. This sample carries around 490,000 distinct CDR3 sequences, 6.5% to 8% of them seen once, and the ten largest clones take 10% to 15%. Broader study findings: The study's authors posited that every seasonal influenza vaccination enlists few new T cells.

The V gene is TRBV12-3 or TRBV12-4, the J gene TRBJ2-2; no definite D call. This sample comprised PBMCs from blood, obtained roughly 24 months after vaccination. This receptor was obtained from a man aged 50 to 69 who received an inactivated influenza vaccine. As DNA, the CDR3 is TGTGCCAGCAGGACGACTGCCAACACCGGGGAGCTGTTTTTT. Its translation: CASRTTANTGELFF.